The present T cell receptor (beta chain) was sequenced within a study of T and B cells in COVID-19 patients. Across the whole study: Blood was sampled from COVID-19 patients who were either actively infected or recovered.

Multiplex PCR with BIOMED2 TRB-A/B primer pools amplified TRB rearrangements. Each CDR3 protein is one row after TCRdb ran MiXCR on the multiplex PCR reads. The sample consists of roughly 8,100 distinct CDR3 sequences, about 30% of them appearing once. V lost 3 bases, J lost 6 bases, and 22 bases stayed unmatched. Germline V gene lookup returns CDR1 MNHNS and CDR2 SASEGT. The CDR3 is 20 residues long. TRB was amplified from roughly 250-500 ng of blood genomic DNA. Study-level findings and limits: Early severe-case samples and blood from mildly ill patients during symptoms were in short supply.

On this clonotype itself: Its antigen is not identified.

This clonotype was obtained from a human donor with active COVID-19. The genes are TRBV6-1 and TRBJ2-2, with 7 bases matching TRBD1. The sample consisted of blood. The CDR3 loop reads CASSDSWDSLGQNLPGELFF. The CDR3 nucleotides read TGTGCCAGCAGTGACTCTTGGGACAGTCTAGGCCAGAACCTGCCCGGGGAGCTGTTTTTT.